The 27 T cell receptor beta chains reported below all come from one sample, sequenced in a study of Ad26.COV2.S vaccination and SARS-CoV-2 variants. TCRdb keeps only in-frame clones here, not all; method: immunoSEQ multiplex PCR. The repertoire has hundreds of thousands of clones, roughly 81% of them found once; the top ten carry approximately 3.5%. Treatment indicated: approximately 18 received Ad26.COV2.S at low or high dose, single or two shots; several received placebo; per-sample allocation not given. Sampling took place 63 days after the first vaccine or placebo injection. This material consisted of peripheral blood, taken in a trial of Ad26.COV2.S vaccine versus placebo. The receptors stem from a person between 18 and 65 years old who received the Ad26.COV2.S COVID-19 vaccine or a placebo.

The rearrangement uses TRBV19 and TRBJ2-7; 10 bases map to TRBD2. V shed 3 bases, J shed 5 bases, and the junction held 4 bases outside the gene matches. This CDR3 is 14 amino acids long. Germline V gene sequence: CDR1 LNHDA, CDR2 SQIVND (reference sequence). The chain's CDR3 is CASSISTSGNEQYF. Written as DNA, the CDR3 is TGTGCCAGTAGTATTTCTACTAGCGGGAACGAGCAGTACTTC.

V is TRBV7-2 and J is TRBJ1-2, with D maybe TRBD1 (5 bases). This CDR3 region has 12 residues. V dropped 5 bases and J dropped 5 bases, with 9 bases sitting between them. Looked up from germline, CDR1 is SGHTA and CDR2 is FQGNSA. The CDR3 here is CASSVDSYGYTF. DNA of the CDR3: TGTGCCAGCAGCGTCGACAGTTATGGCTACACCTTC. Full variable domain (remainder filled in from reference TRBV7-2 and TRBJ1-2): GAGVSQSPSNKVTEKGKDVELRCDPISGHTALYWYRQSLGQGLEFLIYFQGNSAPDKSGLPSDRFSAERTGGSVSTLTIQRTQQEDSAVYLCASSVDSYGYTFGSGTRLTVV.

CDR3 in amino acids: CAISDPGVSTDTQYF. CDR3 nucleotide sequence: TGTGCCATCAGTGACCCGGGAGTTAGCACAGATACGCAGTATTTT. J is TRBJ2-3 and V is TRBV10-3, with D possibly TRBD2 on 6 matching bases. This CDR3 is 15 amino acids long. CDR1 ENHRY and CDR2 SYGVKD come from the germline V gene. The V end was cut by 3 bases, the J end by 0 bases, with 10 bases between.

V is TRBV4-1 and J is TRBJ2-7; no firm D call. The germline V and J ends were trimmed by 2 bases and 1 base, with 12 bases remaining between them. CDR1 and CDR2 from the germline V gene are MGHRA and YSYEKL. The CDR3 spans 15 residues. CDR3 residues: CASSQFKGPSYEQYF. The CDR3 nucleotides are TGCGCCAGCAGCCAATTTAAAGGCCCTTCCTACGAGCAGTACTTC.

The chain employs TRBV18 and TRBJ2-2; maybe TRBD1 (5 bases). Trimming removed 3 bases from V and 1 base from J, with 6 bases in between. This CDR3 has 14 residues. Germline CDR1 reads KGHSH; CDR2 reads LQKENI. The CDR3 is CASSPQGNTGELFF. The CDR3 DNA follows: TGTGCCAGCTCACCGCAGGGGAACACCGGGGAGCTGTTTTTT.

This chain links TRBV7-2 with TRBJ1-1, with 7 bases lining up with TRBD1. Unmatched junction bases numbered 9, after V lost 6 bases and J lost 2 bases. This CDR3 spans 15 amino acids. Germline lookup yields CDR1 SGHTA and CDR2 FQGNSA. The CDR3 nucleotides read TGTGCCAGCAGGAGAGGACAGGCGAGAAACACTGAAGCTTTCTTT. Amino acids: CASRRGQARNTEAFF.

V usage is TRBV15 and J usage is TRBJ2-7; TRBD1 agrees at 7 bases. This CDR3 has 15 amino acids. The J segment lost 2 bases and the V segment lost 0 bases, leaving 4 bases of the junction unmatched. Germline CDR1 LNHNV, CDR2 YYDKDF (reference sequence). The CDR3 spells CATSRDKGGPYEQYF. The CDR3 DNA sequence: TGTGCCACCAGCAGAGATAAAGGGGGCCCCTACGAGCAGTACTTC.

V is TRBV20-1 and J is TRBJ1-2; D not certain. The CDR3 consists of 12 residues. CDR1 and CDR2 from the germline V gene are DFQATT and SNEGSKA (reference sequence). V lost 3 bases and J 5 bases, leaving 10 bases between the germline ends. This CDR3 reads CSASPRGYGYTF. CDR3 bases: TGCAGTGCTAGTCCCCGTGGATATGGCTACACCTTC.

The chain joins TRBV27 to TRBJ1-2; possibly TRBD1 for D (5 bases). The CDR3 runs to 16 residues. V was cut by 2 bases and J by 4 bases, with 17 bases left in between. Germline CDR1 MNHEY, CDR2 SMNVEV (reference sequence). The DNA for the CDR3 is TGTGCCAGCAGTTTACTTCCCGGACACCTGCCCTATGGCTACACCTTC. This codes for CASSLLPGHLPYGYTF.

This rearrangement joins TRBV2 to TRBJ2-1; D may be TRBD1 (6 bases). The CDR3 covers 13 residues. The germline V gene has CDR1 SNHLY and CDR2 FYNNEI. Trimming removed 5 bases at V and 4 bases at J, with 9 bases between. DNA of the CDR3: TGTGCCAGCAGTTCCGACAGGTACAATGAGCAGTTCTTC. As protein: CASSSDRYNEQFF. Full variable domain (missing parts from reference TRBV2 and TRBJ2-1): EPEVTQTPSHQVTQMGQEVILRCVPISNHLYFYWYRQILGQKVEFLVSFYNNEISEKSEIFDDQFSVERPDGSNFTLKIRSTKLEDSAMYFCASSSDRYNEQFFGPGTRLTVL.

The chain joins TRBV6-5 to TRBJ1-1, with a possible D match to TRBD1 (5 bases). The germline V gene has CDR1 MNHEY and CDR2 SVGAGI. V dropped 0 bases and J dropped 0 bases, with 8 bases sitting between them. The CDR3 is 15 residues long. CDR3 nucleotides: TGTGCCAGCAGTTACTCGCCAGGGCTGAACACTGAAGCTTTCTTT. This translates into CASSYSPGLNTEAFF.

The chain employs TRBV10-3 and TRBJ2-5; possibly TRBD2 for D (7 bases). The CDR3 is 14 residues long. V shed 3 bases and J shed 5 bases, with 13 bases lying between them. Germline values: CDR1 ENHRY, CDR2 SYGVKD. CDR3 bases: TGTGCCATCAGTGACCGGGGGGCCCCCGAGACCCAGTACTTC. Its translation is CAISDRGAPETQYF.

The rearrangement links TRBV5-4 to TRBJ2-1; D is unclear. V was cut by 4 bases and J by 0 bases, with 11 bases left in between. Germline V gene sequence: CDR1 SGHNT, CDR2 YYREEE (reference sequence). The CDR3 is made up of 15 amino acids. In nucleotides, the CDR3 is TGTGCCAGCAGCCCCCGGCCCGGCTCCTACAATGAGCAGTTCTTC. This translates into CASSPRPGSYNEQFF.

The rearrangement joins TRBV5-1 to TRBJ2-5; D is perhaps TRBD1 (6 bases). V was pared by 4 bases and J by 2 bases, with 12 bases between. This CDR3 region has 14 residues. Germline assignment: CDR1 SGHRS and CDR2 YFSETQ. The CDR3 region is CASSGGQRQETQYF. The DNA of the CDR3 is TGCGCCAGCAGCGGCGGACAGAGACAAGAGACCCAGTACTTC. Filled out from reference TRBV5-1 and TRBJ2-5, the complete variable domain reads KAGVTQTPRYLIKTRGQQVTLSCSPISGHRSVSWYQQTPGQGLQFLFEYFSETQRNKGNFPGRFSGRQFSNSRSEMNVSTLELGDSALYLCASSGGQRQETQYFGPGTRLLVL.

CDR3 protein: CASRIKPGEVAEQYF. CDR3 bases: TGTGCCAGCAGGATAAAGCCGGGAGAGGTCGCCGAGCAGTACTTC. This chain connects TRBV2 to TRBJ2-7, with D possibly matching TRBD2 (6 bases). Germline V gives CDR1 SNHLY, CDR2 FYNNEI. Trimming removed 6 bases from V and 6 bases from J, with 21 bases in between. This CDR3 is built from 15 residues.

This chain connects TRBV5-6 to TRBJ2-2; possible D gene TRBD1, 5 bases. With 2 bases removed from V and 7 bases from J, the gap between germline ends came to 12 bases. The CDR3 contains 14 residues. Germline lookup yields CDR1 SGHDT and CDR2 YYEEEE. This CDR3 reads CASSFGQLGGELFF. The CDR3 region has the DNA TGTGCCAGCAGCTTTGGACAATTGGGCGGGGAGCTGTTTTTT.

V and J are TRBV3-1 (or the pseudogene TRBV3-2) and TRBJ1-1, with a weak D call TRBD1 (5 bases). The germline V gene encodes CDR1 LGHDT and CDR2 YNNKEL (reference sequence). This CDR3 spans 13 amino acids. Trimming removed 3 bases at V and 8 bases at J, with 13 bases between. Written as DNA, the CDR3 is TGTGCCAGCAGCCATCGTGGGGGGGGAGAAGCTTTCTTT. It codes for CASSHRGGGEAFF.

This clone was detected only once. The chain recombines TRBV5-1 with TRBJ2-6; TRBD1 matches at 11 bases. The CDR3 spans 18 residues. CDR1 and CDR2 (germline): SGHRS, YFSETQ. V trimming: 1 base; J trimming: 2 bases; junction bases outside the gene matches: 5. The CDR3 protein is CASSLFWDRGAGANVLTF. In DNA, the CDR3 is TGCGCCAGCAGCTTGTTCTGGGACAGGGGGGCTGGGGCCAACGTCCTGACTTTC.

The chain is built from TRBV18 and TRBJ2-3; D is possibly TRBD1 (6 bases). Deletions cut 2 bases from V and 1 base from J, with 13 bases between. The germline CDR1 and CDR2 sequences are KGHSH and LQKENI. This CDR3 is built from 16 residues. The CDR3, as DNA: TGTGCCAGCTCACCAGGTCGGGCAGGGGGCACAGATACGCAGTATTTT. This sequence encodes CASSPGRAGGTDTQYF.

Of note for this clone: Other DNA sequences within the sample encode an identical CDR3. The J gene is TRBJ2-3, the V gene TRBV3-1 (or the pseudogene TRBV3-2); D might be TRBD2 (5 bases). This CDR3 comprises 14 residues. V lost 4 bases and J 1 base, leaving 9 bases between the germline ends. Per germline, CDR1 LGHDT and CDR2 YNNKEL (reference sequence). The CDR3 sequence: CASSRGSGTDTQYF. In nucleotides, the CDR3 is TGTGCCAGCAGCCGGGGTAGCGGCACAGATACGCAGTATTTT.

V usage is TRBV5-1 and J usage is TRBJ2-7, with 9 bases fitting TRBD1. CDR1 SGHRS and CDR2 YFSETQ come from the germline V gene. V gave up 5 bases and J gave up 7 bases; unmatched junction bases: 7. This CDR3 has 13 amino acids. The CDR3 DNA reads TGCGCCAGCAGAGCCGGGACAGGGCTTGAGCAGTACTTC. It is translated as CASRAGTGLEQYF. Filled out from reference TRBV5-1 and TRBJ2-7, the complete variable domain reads KAGVTQTPRYLIKTRGQQVTLSCSPISGHRSVSWYQQTPGQGLQFLFEYFSETQRNKGNFPGRFSGRQFSNSRSEMNVSTLELGDSALYLCASRAGTGLEQYFGPGTRLTVT.

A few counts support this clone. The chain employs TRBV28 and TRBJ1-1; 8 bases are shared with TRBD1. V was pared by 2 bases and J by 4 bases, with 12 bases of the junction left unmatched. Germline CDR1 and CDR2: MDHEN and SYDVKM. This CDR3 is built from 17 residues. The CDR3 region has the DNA TGTGCCAGCAGTTTACCTCGCCCAGGGGGCGCCGTCACTGAAGCTTTCTTT. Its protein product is CASSLPRPGGAVTEAFF.

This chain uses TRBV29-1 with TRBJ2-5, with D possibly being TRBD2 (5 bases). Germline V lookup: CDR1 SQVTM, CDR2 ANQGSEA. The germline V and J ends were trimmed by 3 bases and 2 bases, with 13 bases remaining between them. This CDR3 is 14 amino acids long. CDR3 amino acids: CSVEDGVLQETQYF. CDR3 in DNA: TGCAGCGTTGAGGACGGGGTATTACAAGAGACCCAGTACTTC.

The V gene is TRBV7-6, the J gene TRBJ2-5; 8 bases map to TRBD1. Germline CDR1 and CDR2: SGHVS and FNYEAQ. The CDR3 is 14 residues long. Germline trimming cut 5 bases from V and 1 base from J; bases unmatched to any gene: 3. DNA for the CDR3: TGTGCCAGCAGCCGCGGACAGGGCCAAGAGACCCAGTACTTC. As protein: CASSRGQGQETQYF.

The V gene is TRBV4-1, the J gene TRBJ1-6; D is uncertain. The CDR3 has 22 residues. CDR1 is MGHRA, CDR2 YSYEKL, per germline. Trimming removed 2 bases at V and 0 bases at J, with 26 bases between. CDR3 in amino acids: CASSQFPGPEGGLSSYNSPLHF. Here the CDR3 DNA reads TGCGCCAGCAGCCAATTCCCCGGCCCCGAAGGTGGATTAAGCTCCTATAATTCACCCCTCCACTTT.

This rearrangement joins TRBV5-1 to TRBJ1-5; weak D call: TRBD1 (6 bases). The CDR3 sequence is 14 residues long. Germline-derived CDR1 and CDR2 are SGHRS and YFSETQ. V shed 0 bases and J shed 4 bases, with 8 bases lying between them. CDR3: CASSLAGANQPQHF. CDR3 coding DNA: TGCGCCAGCAGCTTGGCAGGGGCTAATCAGCCCCAGCATTTT. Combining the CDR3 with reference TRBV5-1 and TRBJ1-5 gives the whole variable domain KAGVTQTPRYLIKTRGQQVTLSCSPISGHRSVSWYQQTPGQGLQFLFEYFSETQRNKGNFPGRFSGRQFSNSRSEMNVSTLELGDSALYLCASSLAGANQPQHFGDGTRLSIL.

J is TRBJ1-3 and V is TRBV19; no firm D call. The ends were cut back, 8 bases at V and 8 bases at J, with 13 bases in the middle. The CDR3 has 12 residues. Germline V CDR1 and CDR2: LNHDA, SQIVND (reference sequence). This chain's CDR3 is CASHRSGDTIYF. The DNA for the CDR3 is TGTGCCAGTCACAGATCGGGAGACACCATATATTTT.